This entry is about one TCR beta chain. Its antigen remains unidentified. No base quality information exists; no much larger clone differs at one position. The sample contains more than one DNA sequence encoding this CDR3. TCRbeta CDR3 regions were amplified from genomic DNA by means of the immunoSEQ Assay, a bias-controlled multiplex PCR. Concerning the study's data processing: The number of nucleated cells in each sample was estimated by amplification of reference gene primers within the assay. To quantify the absolute abundance of each unique TCRbeta CDR3 rearrangement, sequence reads were collapsed and filtered. Productive Simpson clonality was computed per sample as the square root of Simpson's diversity index over productive rearrangements. What TCRdb holds here is the immuneACCESS table cut down to in-frame rearrangements. Part of the clones is not present; checked against another copy, under half of the missing clones reflect an unresolved V gene, and the others are unexplained. That table gives V, J and clone size, and the DNA gave D and trimming. In all, the sample holds 340,000 or so clones, and around 86% of those were seen once. 1% of the sample lies in the top ten.

Collaborating institutions collected whole blood in K2EDTA tubes following their own protocols. Collaborator samples were shipped for TCRbeta analysis as frozen whole blood, isolated PBMCs, or DNA extracted from either sample type. This record belongs to a study of blood T cell repertoires in COVID-19 (dated by TCRdb to 2018 to 2020). For the wider study: Samples covering the acute and convalescent phases of COVID-19 were provided by collaborators in the United States, Italy and Spain. The material from the prospective study consisted of cDNA or gDNA derived from T cells, B-cell-depleted T cells, or PBMCs. Deeply sampled blood TCRbeta repertoires from subjects exposed to, actively infected with, or recovered from COVID-19 were included in the dataset. The repertoires were made available in a free public database intended to serve as a resource for research on the immune response to SARS-CoV-2. Samples were obtained from the ongoing ImmuneRACE study (first 160 participants) and from 950 to 1,500 subjects provided by 6 global collaborators. A de-identified subject ID, COVID-19 status, age in years and sex were almost always included in the sample metadata. Where HLA class I and class II types were available, the types were taken from metadata supplied by the sample provider, not from assay-based typing. Study-wide findings and limitations: The quantity of clinical and demographic metadata differed by source and by participant and was supplied without curation.

The source of this sequence is a man aged 45-65 years with active or convalescent COVID-19. What was sequenced was peripheral blood.

The CDR3 loop reads CAITPRGQTEAFF. The bases are TGTGCCATCACCCCGCGGGGGCAGACTGAAGCTTTCTTT. The receptor chain draws on TRBV10-3 and TRBJ1-1; the D gene is perhaps TRBD1, on 6 matching bases. The CDR3 spans 13 residues, from the cysteine through the phenylalanine. The kept DNA is CDR3 alone, 39 bases in frame from the first base. Reading the germline V gene gives CDR1 ENHRY and CDR2 SYGVKD. The junction shows trimming of 7 bases on V and 5 bases on J, plus 14 bases between the germline ends.